Below are 18 T cell receptor beta chains sequenced from a single sample in a study of hypomethylating agent response in myelodysplastic syndrome. Measured with immunoSEQ multiplex PCR; TCRdb has only the in-frame clones, and not every one. The sample holds some 2,000 clones, 60% to 80% seen once. The starting material was bone marrow, obtained before or after starting hypomethylating agent treatment for myelodysplastic syndrome (not recorded which). Receptor source: a human donor with myelodysplastic syndrome.

The chain carries TRBV27 and TRBJ1-6; D not resolved. The CDR3 length is 15 residues. V dropped 2 bases and J dropped 6 bases, with 11 bases sitting between them. The germline V gene has CDR1 MNHEY and CDR2 SMNVEV (reference sequence). In DNA form, the CDR3 reads TGTGCCAGCAGTTTAACAGAGACTTTTAATTCACCCCTCCACTTT. Translated: CASSLTETFNSPLHF.

The CDR3 DNA follows: TGCGCCAGCAGCTTGGCCCGGCTAGCGGGGGGGCCGGGCACCGGGGAGCTGTTTTTT. As protein: CASSLARLAGGPGTGELFF. This chain uses TRBV5-1 with TRBJ2-2; TRBD2 matches 12 bases. Germline loops: CDR1 SGHRS, CDR2 YFSETQ. V was clipped by 0 bases and J by 4 bases; unmatched bases: 10. The CDR3 runs to 19 residues.

The chain couples TRBV6-6 to TRBJ1-2; D gene ambiguous. Germline CDR1 is MNHNY and CDR2 is SVGAGI (reference sequence). The length of the CDR3 is 11 residues. V dropped 6 bases and J dropped 4 bases, with 6 bases sitting between them. Here the CDR3 reads CASSYSYGYTF. DNA of the CDR3: TGTGCCAGCAGCTACAGCTATGGCTACACCTTC.

The rearrangement uses TRBV14 and TRBJ2-1; TRBD2 matches 7 bases. The CDR3 has 15 residues. V shed 4 bases, J shed 9 bases, and the junction held 12 bases outside the gene matches. Germline CDR1 reads SGHDN; CDR2 reads FVKESK. In DNA, the CDR3 is TGTGCCAGCAGCCGGTCTGGGGGGGGGTCTGGTGAGCAGTTCTTC. Translated: CASSRSGGGSGEQFF.

The chain recombines TRBV6-4 with TRBJ2-3; 11 bases match TRBD2. In germline, CDR1 is MRHNA, CDR2 SNTAGT. The length of the CDR3 is 15 residues. Unmatched junction bases numbered 4, after V lost 0 bases and J lost 8 bases. The CDR3 DNA follows: TGTGCCAGCAGTGACTCTAGCGGGGGGGCAGGTACGCAGTATTTT. This gives the protein CASSDSSGGAGTQYF.

The chain links TRBV7-9 to TRBJ2-3; D not certain. Germline loops: CDR1 SEHNR, CDR2 FQNEAQ (reference sequence). The CDR3 totals 14 residues. The V gene lost 1 base and the J gene lost 0 bases, with 5 bases spanning the gap. CDR3 bases: TGTGCCAGCAGCTTAGTGGTTAGCACAGATACGCAGTATTTT. Encoded protein: CASSLVVSTDTQYF.

This chain uses TRBV18 with TRBJ2-7; D uncertain. This CDR3 has 16 amino acids. Germline CDR1 reads KGHSH; CDR2 reads LQKENI. Trimming pared 3 bases from V and 3 bases from J, leaving 18 bases between. The CDR3 DNA reads as TGTGCCAGCTCACCTTCAGAATTTACAACCAACTACGAGCAGTACTTC. This translates into CASSPSEFTTNYEQYF.

The chain joins TRBV7-8 to TRBJ2-7; D remains unclear. The V gene lost 1 base and the J gene lost 3 bases, with 4 bases spanning the gap. CDR3 length: 12 residues. CDR1 SGHVS and CDR2 FQNEAQ come from the germline V gene. The CDR3 DNA reads TGTGCCAGCAGCTTAGAGTTCTACGAGCAGTACTTC. Its translation is CASSLEFYEQYF.

This clone qualifies as large (0.1 to 1%). The genes are TRBV11-2 and TRBJ2-1; 8 nucleotides align to TRBD2. V lost 4 bases, J lost 2 bases, and 13 bases stayed unmatched. The CDR3 extends over 18 amino acids. Germline values: CDR1 SGHAT, CDR2 FQNNGV. The CDR3 region is CASSSPPLAGLTYNEQFF. CDR3 DNA: TGTGCCAGCAGCTCGCCCCCTCTAGCGGGTCTCACCTACAATGAGCAGTTCTTC.

The chain has TRBV5-1 and TRBJ1-2; D is ambiguous. Trimming stripped 0 bases from V and 4 bases from J, with 7 bases between. From germline, CDR1 is SGHRS and CDR2 YFSETQ. The CDR3 loop spans 13 amino acids. The CDR3 coding sequence is TGCGCCAGCAGCTTGGGGACGGCCTATGGCTACACCTTC. Its protein is CASSLGTAYGYTF.

The CDR3 is CATSRDSGGADTQYF. In DNA form, the CDR3 reads TGTGCCACCAGCAGAGATAGCGGGGGGGCAGATACGCAGTATTTT. The rearrangement links TRBV15 to TRBJ2-3; 11 nucleotides line up with TRBD2. The CDR3 sequence is 15 residues long. Per germline, CDR1 LNHNV and CDR2 YYDKDF (reference sequence). With V trimmed by 0 bases and J by 4 bases, 0 bases remained unmatched.

This clone has just a few counts. V gene TRBV6-6 combines with J gene TRBJ1-5, with 9 bases matching TRBD1. The J segment lost 6 bases and the V segment lost 6 bases, leaving 6 bases of the junction unmatched. Per germline, CDR1 MNHNY and CDR2 SVGAGI (reference sequence). The CDR3 loop spans 14 amino acids. DNA of the CDR3: TGTGCCAGCAGGGGGACAGGGATGGGTCAGCCCCAGCATTTT. Encoded protein: CASRGTGMGQPQHF.

This clone is judged large. The V and J genes are TRBV5-4 and TRBJ1-4; tentatively, D is TRBD1 (5 bases). The germline V gene has CDR1 SGHNT and CDR2 YYREEE (reference sequence). The CDR3 contains 16 residues. V lost 4 bases, J lost 3 bases, and 16 bases lay in between. For the CDR3, the DNA is TGTGCCAGCAGCCCCGGCGGGGGTACTTCTAATGAAAAACTGTTTTTT. This gives the protein CASSPGGGTSNEKLFF.

The CDR3 coding sequence is TGTGCCAGCAGGGGACAGGGGAATCAGCCCCAGCATTTT. The encoded protein is CASRGQGNQPQHF. The chain uses TRBV2 and TRBJ1-5; 10 bases line up with TRBD1. CDR3 length: 13 amino acids. The V gene's germline CDR1 is SNHLY and CDR2 FYNNEI. J lost 4 bases, V lost 6 bases, and 0 bases had no gene match.

A single count supports this clone. The gene calls are TRBV11-2 and TRBJ1-2, with D possibly TRBD1 on 5 matching bases. Germline V lookup: CDR1 SGHAT, CDR2 FQNNGV. Trimming cost V 3 bases and J 8 bases, with 13 bases left between them. The CDR3 sequence is 13 residues long. The CDR3 sequence: CASSFERGEGYTF. The DNA for the CDR3 is TGTGCCAGCAGCTTTGAAAGGGGTGAAGGCTACACCTTC.

The chain is built from TRBV18 and TRBJ1-5, with 9 bases identical to TRBD1. With V trimmed by 3 bases and J by 7 bases, 7 bases remained unmatched. CDR3 length equals 15 residues. CDR1 and CDR2 from the germline V gene are KGHSH and LQKENI. CDR3 bases: TGTGCCAGCTCACCCACGGGACAGGGCGAGCAGCCCCAGCATTTT. It is translated as CASSPTGQGEQPQHF.

V gene TRBV19 combines with J gene TRBJ2-7; possibly TRBD1 for D (6 bases). The length of the CDR3 is 13 residues. V was trimmed by 2 bases and J by 5 bases, leaving 10 bases between them. Germline V gene data show CDR1 as LNHDA and CDR2 as SQIVND (reference sequence). For the CDR3, the DNA is TGTGCCAGTAGTATACAGGGGACCCACGAGCAGTACTTC. It encodes CASSIQGTHEQYF.

This chain uses TRBV2 with TRBJ1-1; 7 positions match TRBD1. J gave up 0 bases and V 4 bases, and 5 bases lay outside the gene matches. Germline assignment: CDR1 SNHLY and CDR2 FYNNEI. The CDR3 totals 15 residues. In DNA form, the CDR3 reads TGTGCCAGCAGTGGGGACAGCCTTTTGAACACTGAAGCTTTCTTT. It codes for CASSGDSLLNTEAFF.